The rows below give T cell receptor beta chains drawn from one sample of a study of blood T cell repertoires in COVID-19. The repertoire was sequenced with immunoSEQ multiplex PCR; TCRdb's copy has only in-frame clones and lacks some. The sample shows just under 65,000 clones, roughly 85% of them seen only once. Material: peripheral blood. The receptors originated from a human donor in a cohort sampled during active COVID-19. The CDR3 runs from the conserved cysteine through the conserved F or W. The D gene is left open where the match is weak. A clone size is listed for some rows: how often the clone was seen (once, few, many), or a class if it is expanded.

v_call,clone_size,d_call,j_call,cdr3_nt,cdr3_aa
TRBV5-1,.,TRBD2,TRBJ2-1,TGCGCCAGCAGCTGGGCGACCGAGTCAGCGGGATCCTACAATGAGCAGTTCTTC,CASSWATESAGSYNEQFF
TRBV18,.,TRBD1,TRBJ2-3,TGTGCCAGCTCACAAACAGGGGCAACAGATACGCAGTATTTT,CASSQTGATDTQYF
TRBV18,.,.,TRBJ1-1,TGTGCCAGCTCCCCCGGTTGGGAGGGAGCTTTCTTT,CASSPGWEGAFF
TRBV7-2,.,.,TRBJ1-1,TGTGCCAGCAGCCTTCGGAACAGGGATAGGGGGGAAGCTTTCTTT,CASSLRNRDRGEAFF
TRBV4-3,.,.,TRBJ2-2,TGCGCCAGCAGCCAAGGAACAGGGACCGGGGAGCTGTTTTTT,CASSQGTGTGELFF
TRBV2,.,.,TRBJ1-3,TGTGCCAGCAGTAAGCTACCAGGTATCTCTGGAAACACCATATATTTT,CASSKLPGISGNTIYF
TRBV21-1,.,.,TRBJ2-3,TGTGCCAGCAGCAAAGACCCGGGACTTGCCCACTCTACGCAGTATTTT,CASSKDPGLAHSTQYF
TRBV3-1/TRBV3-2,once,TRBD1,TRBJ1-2,TGTGCCAGCAGCCCCCGGGACAGGGGATTTGGCTATGGCTACACCTTC,CASSPRDRGFGYGYTF
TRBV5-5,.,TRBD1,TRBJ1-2,TGTGCCAGCAGTCTACCAGGGGGGTCCTTCGAAACAGGCTACACCTTC,CASSLPGGSFETGYTF
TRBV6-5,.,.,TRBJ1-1,TGTGCCAGCAGAAGGACAGCTGGCGGGACTGAAGCTTTCTTT,CASRRTAGGTEAFF
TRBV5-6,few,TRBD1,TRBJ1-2,TGTGCCAGCAGCCTTCCTGGACAGGCGGACCTGACTAACTATGGCTACACCTTC,CASSLPGQADLTNYGYTF
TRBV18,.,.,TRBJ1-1,TGTGCCAGCTCACCGGTATCCGGGGGAGGCACTGAAGCTTTCTTT,CASSPVSGGGTEAFF
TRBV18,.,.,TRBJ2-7,TGTGCCAGCTCAGCGGGGGCGGTCTACGAGCAGTACTTC,CASSAGAVYEQYF
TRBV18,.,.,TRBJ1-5,TGTGCCAGCTCACCAGACAGAGGCAATCAGCCCCAGCATTTT,CASSPDRGNQPQHF
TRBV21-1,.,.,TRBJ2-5,TGTGCCAGCAGCGGTGGGACTAGCGGGGGGCCCGGGCAAGAGACCCAGTACTTC,CASSGGTSGGPGQETQYF
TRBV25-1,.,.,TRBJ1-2,TGTGCCAGCAGTGCAACAGGATATGGCTACACCTTC,CASSATGYGYTF
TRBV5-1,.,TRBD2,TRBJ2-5,TGCGCCAGCAGCTTACGTGTAGTCGGGGGGGTACAAGAGACCCAGTACTTC,CASSLRVVGGVQETQYF
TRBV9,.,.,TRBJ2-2,TGTGCCAGCAGCTACGGAGGGAACACCGGGGAGCTGTTTTTT,CASSYGGNTGELFF
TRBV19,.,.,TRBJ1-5,TGTGCCAGTAGTAACCAGGGCAATCAGCCCCAGCATTTT,CASSNQGNQPQHF
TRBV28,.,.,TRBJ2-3,TGTGCCAGCAGTTTGGCGGCGCTTAGCACAGATACGCAGTATTTT,CASSLAALSTDTQYF
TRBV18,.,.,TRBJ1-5,TGTGCCAGCTCCCGGGGGGGTTATAGCAATCAGCCCCAGCATTTT,CASSRGGYSNQPQHF
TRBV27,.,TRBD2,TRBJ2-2,TGTGCCAGCCTTGTGGGCGGGGGAGCTACCGGGGAGCTGTTTTTT,CASLVGGGATGELFF
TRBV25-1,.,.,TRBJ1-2,TGTGCCAGCAGTGGCCCCACCTCGAGGGATGGCTACACCTTC,CASSGPTSRDGYTF
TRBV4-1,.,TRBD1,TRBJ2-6,TGCGCCAGCAGCCAAGGACAGGGGGGCTCTGGGGCCAACGTCCTGACTTTC,CASSQGQGGSGANVLTF
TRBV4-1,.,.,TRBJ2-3,TGCGCCAGCAGCCCGCGGGGGCGCGACGGCACAGATACGCAGTATTTT,CASSPRGRDGTDTQYF
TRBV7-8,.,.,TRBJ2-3,TGTGCCAGCAGCCTGGGGTCTCGGGGGGCGGATACGCAGTATTTT,CASSLGSRGADTQYF
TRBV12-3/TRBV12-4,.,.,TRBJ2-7,TGTGCCAGCAGTACCACAGCAAGGACTTACTTC,CASSTTARTYF
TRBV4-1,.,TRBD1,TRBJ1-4,TGCGCCAGCAGTTCCCCCGGGACAGGGGAAAAACTGTTTTTT,CASSSPGTGEKLFF
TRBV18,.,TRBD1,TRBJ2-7,TGTGCCAGCTCACCGCGACAGGGGACCTACGAGCAGTACTTC,CASSPRQGTYEQYF
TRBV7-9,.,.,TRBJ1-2,TGTGCCAGCAGCTTAGGTTCAGGAGGCTACACCTTC,CASSLGSGGYTF